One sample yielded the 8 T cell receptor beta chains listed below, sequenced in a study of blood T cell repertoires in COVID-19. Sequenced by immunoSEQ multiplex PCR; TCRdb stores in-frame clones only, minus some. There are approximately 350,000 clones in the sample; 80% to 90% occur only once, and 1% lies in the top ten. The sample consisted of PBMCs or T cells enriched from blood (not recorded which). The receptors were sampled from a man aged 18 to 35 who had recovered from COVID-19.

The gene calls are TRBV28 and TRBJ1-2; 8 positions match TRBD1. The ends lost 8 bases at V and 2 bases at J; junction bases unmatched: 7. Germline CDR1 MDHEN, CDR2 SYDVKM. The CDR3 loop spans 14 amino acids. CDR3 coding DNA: TGTGCCAGCGTAGTAGGACAGGGAAACTATGGCTACACCTTC. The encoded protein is CASVVGQGNYGYTF.

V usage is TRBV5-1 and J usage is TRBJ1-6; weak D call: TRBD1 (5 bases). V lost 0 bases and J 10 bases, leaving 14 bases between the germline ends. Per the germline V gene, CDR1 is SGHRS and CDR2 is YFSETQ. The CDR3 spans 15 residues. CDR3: CASSLAGEKGSPLHF. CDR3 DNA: TGCGCCAGCAGCTTGGCGGGGGAAAAAGGCTCACCCCTCCACTTT.

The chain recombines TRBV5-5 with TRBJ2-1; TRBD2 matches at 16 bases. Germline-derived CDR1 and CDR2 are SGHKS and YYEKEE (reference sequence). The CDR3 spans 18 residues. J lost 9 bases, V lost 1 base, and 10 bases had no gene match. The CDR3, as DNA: TGTGCCAGCAGCTTGTTTGGGACTAGCGGGGGGGCGAGGGTTGAGCAGTTCTTC. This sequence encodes CASSLFGTSGGARVEQFF.

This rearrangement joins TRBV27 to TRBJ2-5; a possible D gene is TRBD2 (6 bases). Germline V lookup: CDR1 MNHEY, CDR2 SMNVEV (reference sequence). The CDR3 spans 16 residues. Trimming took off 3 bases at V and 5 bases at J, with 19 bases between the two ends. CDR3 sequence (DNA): TGTGCCAGCAGTTTGACTAGACAGTTCCTCGGGGAGACCCAGTACTTC. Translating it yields CASSLTRQFLGETQYF.

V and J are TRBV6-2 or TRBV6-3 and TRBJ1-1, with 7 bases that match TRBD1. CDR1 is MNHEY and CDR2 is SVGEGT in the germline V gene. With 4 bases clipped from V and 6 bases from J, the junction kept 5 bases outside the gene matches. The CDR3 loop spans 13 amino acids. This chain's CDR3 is CASSSGQRSEAFF. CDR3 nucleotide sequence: TGTGCCAGCAGTTCGGGACAGAGGTCTGAAGCTTTCTTT.

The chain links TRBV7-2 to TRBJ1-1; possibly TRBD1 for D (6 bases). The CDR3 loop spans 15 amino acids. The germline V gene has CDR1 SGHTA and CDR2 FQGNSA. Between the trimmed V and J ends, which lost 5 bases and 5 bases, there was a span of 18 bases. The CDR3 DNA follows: TGTGCCAGCAGCCTCCTAGGGGGGGAAGGTACTGAAGCTTTCTTT. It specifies CASSLLGGEGTEAFF.

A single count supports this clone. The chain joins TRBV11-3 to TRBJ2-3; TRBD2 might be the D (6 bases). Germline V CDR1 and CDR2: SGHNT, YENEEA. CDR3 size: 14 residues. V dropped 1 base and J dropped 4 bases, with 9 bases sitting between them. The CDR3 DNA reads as TGTGCCAGCAGCTTAGTATCGGGGGCAGATACGCAGTATTTT. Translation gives CASSLVSGADTQYF.

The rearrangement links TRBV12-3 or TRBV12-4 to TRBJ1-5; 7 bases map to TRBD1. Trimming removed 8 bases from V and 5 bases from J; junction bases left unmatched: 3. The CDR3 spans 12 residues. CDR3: CASRTGDQPQHF. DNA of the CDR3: TGTGCCAGCCGGACAGGAGATCAGCCCCAGCATTTT.